This is a list of T cell receptor beta chains from one sample in a study of cytomegalovirus exposure and HLA in healthy donors. The method was immunoSEQ multiplex PCR; TCRdb's version includes in-frame clones alone and lacks a portion of them. There are roughly 130,000 clones in the sample; 75% to 90% occur only once, and over 2% lies in the top ten. Sequencing was performed on PBMCs. These receptors all come from a man aged 30-40 years in good health and CMV-seronegative. Each CDR3 is given with its conserved first and last residue. Each record gives: D gene, V gene, clone size, J gene, CDR3 DNA, CDR3 protein. A D gene is named only where the DNA matches it firmly. Rows give clone size only sometimes, using once, few, many, or a class for an expanded clone.

d_gene: TRBD1; v_gene: TRBV11-2; abundance: .; j_gene: TRBJ2-2; CDR3nt: TGTGCCAGCAGCTTAGGGACAGGGCGGACCGGGGAGCTGTTTTTT; CDR3aa: CASSLGTGRTGELFF
d_gene: .; v_gene: TRBV7-9; abundance: .; j_gene: TRBJ2-1; CDR3nt: TGTGCCAGCAGCTTAGTAGCCGGAGACAATGAGCAGTTCTTC; CDR3aa: CASSLVAGDNEQFF
d_gene: .; v_gene: TRBV19; abundance: .; j_gene: TRBJ1-5; CDR3nt: TGTGCCAGTAGTATAGGGACAAGGAGCAATCAGCCCCAGCATTTT; CDR3aa: CASSIGTRSNQPQHF
d_gene: TRBD2; v_gene: TRBV5-6; abundance: .; j_gene: TRBJ2-7; CDR3nt: TGTGCCAGCAGCTTTAGACTAGCGGGAGGATCCGAGCAGTACTTC; CDR3aa: CASSFRLAGGSEQYF
d_gene: TRBD1; v_gene: TRBV6-1; abundance: .; j_gene: TRBJ1-1; CDR3nt: TGTGCCAGCAGTGAGGGTCCCGGGACAGGGGAAAACACTGAAGCTTTCTTT; CDR3aa: CASSEGPGTGENTEAFF
d_gene: .; v_gene: TRBV7-3; abundance: .; j_gene: TRBJ2-1; CDR3nt: TGTGCCAGCAGCTTAATAGGAGGGCTGGGTGAGCAGTTCTTC; CDR3aa: CASSLIGGLGEQFF
d_gene: .; v_gene: TRBV4-2; abundance: .; j_gene: TRBJ2-7; CDR3nt: TGTGCCAGCAGCCAAGGAATCGAGGGAATAAGTTACGAGCAGTACTTC; CDR3aa: CASSQGIEGISYEQYF
d_gene: TRBD2; v_gene: TRBV29-1; abundance: .; j_gene: TRBJ2-7; CDR3nt: TGCAGCGTTGAAGTGGGAGGGCCCCCCTACGAGCAGTACTTC; CDR3aa: CSVEVGGPPYEQYF
d_gene: TRBD2; v_gene: TRBV7-9; abundance: .; j_gene: TRBJ2-7; CDR3nt: TGTGCCAGCACCTACGGGGGACTAGCTCACTACGAGCAGTACTTC; CDR3aa: CASTYGGLAHYEQYF
d_gene: TRBD1; v_gene: TRBV7-9; abundance: .; j_gene: TRBJ2-5; CDR3nt: TGTGCCAGCAGCTTAGGGGACAGGGGGCGAGAGACCCAGTACTTC; CDR3aa: CASSLGDRGRETQYF
d_gene: TRBD2; v_gene: TRBV9; abundance: .; j_gene: TRBJ2-7; CDR3nt: TGTGCCAGCAGCCCTAGCGGGTCTAGCGGTTACGAGCAGTACTTC; CDR3aa: CASSPSGSSGYEQYF
d_gene: TRBD2; v_gene: TRBV7-2; abundance: .; j_gene: TRBJ2-7; CDR3nt: TGTGCCAGCAGCCGTTCTAGCGGGTCCTACGAGCAGTACTTC; CDR3aa: CASSRSSGSYEQYF
d_gene: .; v_gene: TRBV27; abundance: .; j_gene: TRBJ1-1; CDR3nt: TGTGCCAGCAGTCCGCAGGTAAGGGAGGCAGCTTTCTTT; CDR3aa: CASSPQVREAAFF
d_gene: TRBD1; v_gene: TRBV5-6; abundance: .; j_gene: TRBJ2-7; CDR3nt: TGTGCCAGCAGCTTGGGGACAGGACCCTACGAGCAGTACTTC; CDR3aa: CASSLGTGPYEQYF
d_gene: .; v_gene: TRBV2; abundance: .; j_gene: TRBJ1-5; CDR3nt: TGTGCCAGCGACTCCTATAGCAATCAGCCCCAGCATTTT; CDR3aa: CASDSYSNQPQHF
d_gene: TRBD2; v_gene: TRBV2; abundance: .; j_gene: TRBJ2-1; CDR3nt: TGTGCCAGCAGTGATAGGGCTAGCGGGAGTGTTGAGCAGTTCTTC; CDR3aa: CASSDRASGSVEQFF
d_gene: .; v_gene: TRBV2; abundance: .; j_gene: TRBJ1-1; CDR3nt: TGTGCCAGCAGTCGATCTGGACGGCCGCAGGGAGCTTTCTTT; CDR3aa: CASSRSGRPQGAFF
d_gene: TRBD1; v_gene: TRBV28; abundance: once; j_gene: TRBJ1-4; CDR3nt: TGTGCCAGCAGCCTCCCCAGGGGGCGGTGGCATGAAAAACTGTTTTTT; CDR3aa: CASSLPRGRWHEKLFF
d_gene: .; v_gene: TRBV7-9; abundance: .; j_gene: TRBJ1-1; CDR3nt: TGTGCCAGCAGCTCAACACTGAACACTGAAGCTTTCTTT; CDR3aa: CASSSTLNTEAFF
d_gene: TRBD2; v_gene: TRBV2; abundance: .; j_gene: TRBJ2-1; CDR3nt: TGTGCCAGCAAAAGTGTAGCGGGAGTCGAGCAGTTCTTC; CDR3aa: CASKSVAGVEQFF
d_gene: TRBD1; v_gene: TRBV29-1; abundance: .; j_gene: TRBJ2-2; CDR3nt: TGCAGCGTTGAAAAGGGACAGGGGCTAACCGGGGAGCTGTTTTTT; CDR3aa: CSVEKGQGLTGELFF
d_gene: TRBD1; v_gene: TRBV4-2; abundance: .; j_gene: TRBJ2-6; CDR3nt: TGTGCCAGCAGCCAAACAACCGGGACAGGCTCTGGGGCCAACGTCCTGACTTTC; CDR3aa: CASSQTTGTGSGANVLTF
d_gene: .; v_gene: TRBV7-2; abundance: .; j_gene: TRBJ1-4; CDR3nt: TGTGCCAGCAGCGTCAGGGCAGGACCCCTTGCAACTAATGAAAAACTGTTTTTT; CDR3aa: CASSVRAGPLATNEKLFF
d_gene: TRBD1; v_gene: TRBV2; abundance: .; j_gene: TRBJ2-1; CDR3nt: TGTGCCAGCAGCCTGGGACAGAGCTCCTACAATGAGCAGTTCTTC; CDR3aa: CASSLGQSSYNEQFF
d_gene: .; v_gene: TRBV7-7; abundance: .; j_gene: TRBJ2-2; CDR3nt: TGTGCCAGCAGCTTATCAGGGGTCACCGGGGAGCTGTTTTTT; CDR3aa: CASSLSGVTGELFF
d_gene: TRBD1; v_gene: TRBV6-1; abundance: .; j_gene: TRBJ1-1; CDR3nt: TGTGCCAGCAGTGAAGTAGGGGGCGGGGTAGAAGAAGCTTTCTTT; CDR3aa: CASSEVGGGVEEAFF
d_gene: .; v_gene: TRBV19; abundance: .; j_gene: TRBJ1-3; CDR3nt: TGTGCCAGTAACACAGCTGGAAACACCATATATTTT; CDR3aa: CASNTAGNTIYF
d_gene: TRBD1; v_gene: TRBV19; abundance: .; j_gene: TRBJ1-2; CDR3nt: TGTGCCAGTAGTATGGGACAGATTCACGGCTACACCTTC; CDR3aa: CASSMGQIHGYTF
d_gene: TRBD1; v_gene: TRBV7-2; abundance: .; j_gene: TRBJ1-2; CDR3nt: TGTGCCAGCAGCCCAGGGGGGACGGTTGGCTACACCTTC; CDR3aa: CASSPGGTVGYTF
d_gene: .; v_gene: TRBV4-1; abundance: .; j_gene: TRBJ2-7; CDR3nt: TGCGCCAGCAGCCACAGGGGGGACTACGAGCAGTACTTC; CDR3aa: CASSHRGDYEQYF
d_gene: TRBD2; v_gene: TRBV11-2; abundance: .; j_gene: TRBJ2-7; CDR3nt: TGTGCCAGCAGCTTAGATCTGGGGCTAGCGGGTCCAATTGCTTACGAGCAGTACTTC; CDR3aa: CASSLDLGLAGPIAYEQYF
d_gene: .; v_gene: TRBV4-1; abundance: few; j_gene: TRBJ2-1; CDR3nt: TGCGCCAGCAGCCAAGCCCCTGGGCTAGCTTACAATGAGCAGTTCTTC; CDR3aa: CASSQAPGLAYNEQFF
d_gene: .; v_gene: TRBV5-1; abundance: .; j_gene: TRBJ1-2; CDR3nt: TGCGCCAGCAGGCCGACTCGGGTGGGAGACTCTAACTATGGCTACACCTTC; CDR3aa: CASRPTRVGDSNYGYTF
d_gene: TRBD1; v_gene: TRBV12-5; abundance: .; j_gene: TRBJ1-4; CDR3nt: TGTGCTAGTGGTATGGAAGACAGGGAGAAACTGTTTTTT; CDR3aa: CASGMEDREKLFF
d_gene: TRBD1; v_gene: TRBV19; abundance: once; j_gene: TRBJ1-2; CDR3nt: TGTGCCAGTTCGGACAGGGGGGCCTATGGCTACACCTTC; CDR3aa: CASSDRGAYGYTF
d_gene: .; v_gene: TRBV29-1; abundance: .; j_gene: TRBJ1-2; CDR3nt: TGCAGCGTAAGGGGAGGGGAAAAGTACTACCCCTTC; CDR3aa: CSVRGGEKYYPF
d_gene: TRBD2; v_gene: TRBV5-1; abundance: .; j_gene: TRBJ2-2; CDR3nt: TGCGCCAGCAGCTTGGTGACTAGCGGGAGTTTGGACGGGGAGCTGTTTTTT; CDR3aa: CASSLVTSGSLDGELFF
d_gene: .; v_gene: TRBV30; abundance: .; j_gene: TRBJ1-2; CDR3nt: TGTGCCTGGAGTGTGGCAGGCGGGAACTATGGCTACACCTTC; CDR3aa: CAWSVAGGNYGYTF
d_gene: .; v_gene: TRBV6-6; abundance: once; j_gene: TRBJ2-5; CDR3nt: TGTGCCAGCAGTTACGTAGGGGGTAGAGAGACCCAGTACTTC; CDR3aa: CASSYVGGRETQYF
d_gene: .; v_gene: TRBV5-6; abundance: once; j_gene: TRBJ1-3; CDR3nt: TGTGCCAGCAGCTTGCGAGGACAGAGCTCTGGAAACACCATATATTTT; CDR3aa: CASSLRGQSSGNTIYF
d_gene: .; v_gene: TRBV7-9; abundance: .; j_gene: TRBJ1-1; CDR3nt: TGTGCCAGCAGCTTCGGGAGCGCCGCTTTCTTT; CDR3aa: CASSFGSAAFF
d_gene: TRBD2; v_gene: TRBV2; abundance: .; j_gene: TRBJ2-1; CDR3nt: TGTGCCAGGGGACTAGAATCCTACAATGAGCAGTTCTTC; CDR3aa: CARGLESYNEQFF
d_gene: .; v_gene: TRBV20-1; abundance: .; j_gene: TRBJ2-1; CDR3nt: TGCAGTGCTAGGTTCGAGTGGGAGCAGTTCTTC; CDR3aa: CSARFEWEQFF
d_gene: TRBD2; v_gene: TRBV2; abundance: .; j_gene: TRBJ2-5; CDR3nt: TGTGCCAGCAGTCGGACTAGCGGGAGGTCGGAGACCCAGTACTTC; CDR3aa: CASSRTSGRSETQYF
d_gene: TRBD1; v_gene: TRBV11-3; abundance: .; j_gene: TRBJ2-5; CDR3nt: TGTGCCAGCAGCCTGGGCCGGGACAGGGGGCCGCGGGAGACCCAGTACTTC; CDR3aa: CASSLGRDRGPRETQYF
d_gene: TRBD1; v_gene: TRBV11-3; abundance: .; j_gene: TRBJ2-5; CDR3nt: TGTGCCAGCAGCTTAGACCAGAGCGGGACAGGGGGCTCGAAGACCCAGTACTTC; CDR3aa: CASSLDQSGTGGSKTQYF
d_gene: TRBD2; v_gene: TRBV29-1; abundance: .; j_gene: TRBJ2-3; CDR3nt: TGCAGCGTTGTGATTAGCGGGGTGCCCGCAGATACGCAGTATTTT; CDR3aa: CSVVISGVPADTQYF
d_gene: .; v_gene: TRBV9; abundance: .; j_gene: TRBJ2-1; CDR3nt: TGTGCCAGCACCCGAGGCGAAGACCCCTCCTACAATGAGCAGTTCTTC; CDR3aa: CASTRGEDPSYNEQFF
d_gene: TRBD1; v_gene: TRBV7-9; abundance: .; j_gene: TRBJ2-2; CDR3nt: TGTGCCAGCAGCTCCAGGGACAGGGGCACCGGGGAGCTGTTTTTT; CDR3aa: CASSSRDRGTGELFF
d_gene: .; v_gene: TRBV9; abundance: .; j_gene: TRBJ2-1; CDR3nt: TGTGCCAGCAGCGGGGGCAGATTTTACAATGAGCAGTTCTTC; CDR3aa: CASSGGRFYNEQFF
d_gene: .; v_gene: TRBV7-6; abundance: .; j_gene: TRBJ2-5; CDR3nt: TGTGCCAGCAGCCCAGACCCGCAGGGCATCGGGACCCAGTACTTC; CDR3aa: CASSPDPQGIGTQYF
d_gene: TRBD1; v_gene: TRBV7-2; abundance: .; j_gene: TRBJ2-7; CDR3nt: TGTGCCAGCAGCTCAACTACCGGGACAGGGAGTCGGCAGTACTTC; CDR3aa: CASSSTTGTGSRQYF
d_gene: TRBD1; v_gene: TRBV11-2; abundance: .; j_gene: TRBJ2-2; CDR3nt: TGTGCCAGCAGCCCACGGACCGGGACAGGATTAGAGAACACCGGGGAGCTGTTTTTT; CDR3aa: CASSPRTGTGLENTGELFF
d_gene: .; v_gene: TRBV6-6; abundance: few; j_gene: TRBJ1-5; CDR3nt: TGTGCCAGCAGTTACTCAATCGGTGGTCAGCCCCAGCATTTT; CDR3aa: CASSYSIGGQPQHF